This passage covers 27 T cell receptor beta chains from one sample sequenced in a study of radiotherapy plus CTLA-4 blockade in lung cancer. The repertoire was sequenced with immunoSEQ multiplex PCR; TCRdb's copy has only in-frame clones and lacks some. There are about 16,000 clones in the sample; approximately 75% occur only once, and 53% lies in the top ten. Sample: peripheral blood, taken from a patient treated with radiotherapy plus ipilimumab. The receptors were sampled from a human donor with non-small cell lung cancer whose response to radiotherapy plus ipilimumab could not be evaluated.

CDR3: CASSINGINTGELFF. DNA of the CDR3: TGTGCCAGCAGTATAAACGGGATTAACACCGGGGAGCTGTTTTTT. The chain has TRBV27 and TRBJ2-2; D is possibly TRBD2 (5 bases). V lost 5 bases, J lost 2 bases, and 12 bases lay in between. The germline V gene has CDR1 MNHEY and CDR2 SMNVEV (reference sequence). CDR3 length equals 15 residues.

This chain connects TRBV10-1 to TRBJ1-1, with 9 bases aligning to TRBD1. The CDR3 runs to 13 residues. Germline lookup yields CDR1 WNHNN and CDR2 SYGVQD (reference sequence). J lost 5 bases, V lost 6 bases, and 4 bases had no gene match. The CDR3 is CASRQGAGTEAFF. The CDR3 DNA reads as TGCGCCAGCAGACAGGGGGCAGGGACTGAAGCTTTCTTT.

The chain uses TRBV15 and TRBJ2-1; D possibly corresponds to TRBD1 (6 bases). CDR3 length: 13 residues. From germline, CDR1 is LNHNV and CDR2 YYDKDF (reference sequence). Deletions cut 0 bases from V and 10 bases from J, with 10 bases between. The CDR3 spells CATSRDTRGEQFF. As DNA, the CDR3 is TGTGCCACCAGCAGAGATACTAGGGGGGAGCAGTTCTTC.

This clone was found a few times. The CDR3 sequence: CASSVEGGRTTDTQYF. CDR3 coding DNA: TGTGCCAGCAGCGTAGAGGGCGGGAGGACCACAGATACGCAGTATTTT. The chain uses TRBV9 and TRBJ2-3, with 8 bases lining up with TRBD2. This CDR3 has 16 amino acids. Germline CDR1 SGDLS, CDR2 YYNGEE. V shed 0 bases, J shed 2 bases, and the junction held 5 bases outside the gene matches.

V usage is TRBV20-1 and J usage is TRBJ2-1, with D possibly TRBD2 on 5 matching bases. This CDR3 contains 11 residues. Germline V gene data show CDR1 as DFQATT and CDR2 as SNEGSKA (reference sequence). V lost 6 bases and J 8 bases, leaving 11 bases between the germline ends. The CDR3 nucleotides read TGCAGTGCCGAGGGAGAATATGAGCAGTTCTTC. Translating gives CSAEGEYEQFF.

This clone came up a few times. The chain recombines TRBV6-6 with TRBJ1-5, with 8 bases matching TRBD1. The CDR3 contains 14 residues. V gave up 6 bases and J gave up 1 base; unmatched junction bases: 2. The germline V gene encodes CDR1 MNHNY and CDR2 SVGAGI (reference sequence). The CDR3 reads CASSPGGSNQPQHF. The CDR3 DNA sequence: TGTGCCAGCAGCCCAGGGGGCAGCAATCAGCCCCAGCATTTT.

The J gene is TRBJ1-2, the V gene TRBV28, with D tentatively TRBD1 (6 bases). The CDR3 loop spans 13 amino acids. The ends were cut back, 5 bases at V and 2 bases at J, with 9 bases in the middle. CDR1 and CDR2 (germline): MDHEN, SYDVKM. The CDR3 here is CASSEGGNYGYTF. DNA for the CDR3: TGTGCCAGCAGTGAGGGGGGGAACTATGGCTACACCTTC.

CDR3 protein: CAWSKDRAYEQYF. The CDR3, as DNA: TGTGCCTGGAGTAAAGACAGAGCCTACGAGCAGTACTTC. The chain has TRBV30 and TRBJ2-7, with D maybe TRBD1 (5 bases). CDR3 length: 13 residues. Germline-derived CDR1 and CDR2 are GTSNPN and SVGIG (reference sequence). V was trimmed by 2 bases and J by 2 bases, leaving 10 bases between them.

This chain joins TRBV9 and TRBJ1-1; tentative D call: TRBD1 (5 bases). Germline V lookup: CDR1 SGDLS, CDR2 YYNGEE. The CDR3 length is 14 residues. Trimming shortened V by 0 bases and J by 3 bases, and 9 bases separated the two germline ends. CDR3 DNA sequence: TGTGCCAGCAGCGTAGACAGGTGGGACACTGAAGCTTTCTTT. Protein product: CASSVDRWDTEAFF. The complete variable domain, with remaining parts taken from reference TRBV9 and TRBJ1-1, reads DSGVTQTPKHLITATGQRVTLRCSPRSGDLSVYWYQQSLDQGLQFLIQYYNGEERAKGNILERFSAQQFPDLHSELNLSSLELGDSALYFCASSVDRWDTEAFFGQGTRLTVV.

This chain joins TRBV6-5 and TRBJ2-2; tentative D call: TRBD2 (6 bases). V gave up 2 bases and J gave up 4 bases, with 11 bases separating them. The length of the CDR3 is 15 residues. Germline V gene data show CDR1 as MNHEY and CDR2 as SVGAGI. The CDR3 nucleotides read TGTGCCAGCAGTTACCAACCGGGAGCCACCGGGGAGCTGTTTTTT. This encodes CASSYQPGATGELFF.

The rearrangement joins TRBV10-3 to TRBJ1-1; TRBD1 aligns across 8 bases. The CDR3 spans 14 residues. Germline CDR1 ENHRY, CDR2 SYGVKD. The V segment lost 6 bases and the J segment 7 bases; nucleotides outside the gene matches: 10. The CDR3 protein is CAIRGTGLHNEAFF. CDR3 DNA: TGTGCCATCAGAGGGACAGGCCTCCACAATGAAGCTTTCTTT.

J is TRBJ2-2 and V is TRBV6-5; TRBD1 aligns across 7 bases. CDR1 MNHEY and CDR2 SVGAGI come from the germline V gene. V trimming: 2 bases; J trimming: 3 bases; junction bases outside the gene matches: 3. The CDR3 contains 15 residues. The CDR3 loop reads CASSYDREYTGELFF. The CDR3 coding sequence is TGTGCCAGCAGTTACGACAGGGAATACACCGGGGAGCTGTTTTTT.

V is TRBV27 and J is TRBJ2-3, with D possibly TRBD2 on 6 matching bases. The germline V and J ends were trimmed by 4 bases and 0 bases, with 11 bases remaining between them. Germline V CDR1 and CDR2: MNHEY, SMNVEV (reference sequence). The CDR3 contains 15 residues. The CDR3 DNA is TGTGCCAGCAGTTCTTCAGGGACTAGCACAGATACGCAGTATTTT. Translated, it gives CASSSSGTSTDTQYF.

The chain carries TRBV30 and TRBJ1-2; TRBD1 aligns across 9 bases. There are 13 residues in the CDR3. V was clipped by 5 bases and J by 6 bases; unmatched bases: 7. CDR1 is GTSNPN, CDR2 SVGIG, per germline (reference sequence). CDR3 loop: CAWAGQGSDGYTF. Here the CDR3 DNA reads TGTGCCTGGGCGGGACAGGGCAGCGATGGCTACACCTTC.

In regard to this clone: The CDR3 does not end in the conserved phenylalanine or tryptophan, so this is likely a read error. The chain uses TRBV28 and TRBJ1-2; TRBD1 matches at 7 bases. Trimming took 5 bases from V and 1 from J; bases not matched to a gene: 13. The CDR3 totals 17 residues. Germline-derived CDR1 and CDR2 are MDHEN and SYDVKM. The CDR3 protein is CASSPRQGISNNYGYTS. The CDR3 nucleotides are TGTGCCAGCAGTCCCCGACAGGGAATCTCGAATAACTATGGCTACACCTCC.

The rearrangement uses TRBV7-8 and TRBJ1-1; D is uncertain. CDR1 is SGHVS and CDR2 is FQNEAQ in the germline V gene. This CDR3 comprises 15 residues. V lost 0 bases to trimming and J lost 0 bases, with 8 bases between them. The CDR3 protein is CASSLALGLNTEAFF. The CDR3 nucleotides are TGTGCCAGCAGCTTAGCGCTGGGCCTGAACACTGAAGCTTTCTTT.

The chain combines TRBV30 with TRBJ2-1; 7 nucleotides agree with TRBD1. CDR3 size: 15 residues. The V gene's germline CDR1 is GTSNPN and CDR2 SVGIG (reference sequence). Losses at the gene ends were 2 bases for V and 5 bases for J; bases not matched to a gene: 9. The CDR3 DNA is TGTGCCTGGAGTTCATGGGGACAGAAGAACAATGAGCAGTTCTTC. The encoded protein is CAWSSWGQKNNEQFF. Full variable domain (outside the CDR3, taken from reference TRBV30 and TRBJ2-1): SQTIHQWPATLVQPVGSPLSLECTVEGTSNPNLYWYRQAAGRGLQLLFYSVGIGQISSEVPQNLSASRPQDRQFILSSKKLLLSDSGFYLCAWSSWGQKNNEQFFGPGTRLTVL.

The chain links TRBV30 to TRBJ1-1; D may be TRBD1 (6 bases). Per germline, CDR1 GTSNPN and CDR2 SVGIG (reference sequence). Trimming left V 0 bases short and J 1 base short, with 15 bases between. This CDR3 contains 16 residues. The CDR3 DNA reads as TGTGCCTGGAGTGTCAAGGCCGCAGGGGCGAACACTGAAGCTTTCTTT. Its protein is CAWSVKAAGANTEAFF.

This rearrangement joins TRBV5-4 to TRBJ2-3; D unresolved. The germline V gene encodes CDR1 SGHNT and CDR2 YYREEE (reference sequence). This CDR3 contains 13 residues. V lost 3 bases and J 4 bases, leaving 9 bases between the germline ends. Here the CDR3 DNA reads TGTGCCAGCAGCTCTGACCGGGCAGATACGCAGTATTTT. Translated, it gives CASSSDRADTQYF. Complete variable domain (other parts from reference TRBV5-4 and TRBJ2-3): ETGVTQSPTHLIKTRGQQVTLRCSSQSGHNTVSWYQQALGQGPQFIFQYYREEENGRGNFPPRFSGLQFPNYSSELNVNALELDDSALYLCASSSDRADTQYFGPGTRLTVL.

The chain is built from TRBV6-1 and TRBJ2-7; 7 nucleotides align to TRBD2. Germline values: CDR1 MNHNS, CDR2 SASEGT. The CDR3 contains 11 residues. Trimming took 5 bases from V and 10 from J; bases not matched to a gene: 5. Here the CDR3 reads CASSNGGYQYV. The CDR3 bases are TGTGCCAGCAGTAACGGGGGGTACCAGTACGTC.

The chain joins TRBV28 to TRBJ1-2; D perhaps matches TRBD1 (5 bases). V lost 5 bases and J lost 8, with 15 bases in between. The germline V gene has CDR1 MDHEN and CDR2 SYDVKM. The length of the CDR3 is 13 residues. The CDR3 coding sequence is TGTGCCAGCAGTGGACAATTTTTCTTAGGCTACACCTTC. Translating it yields CASSGQFFLGYTF.

The chain has TRBV10-3 and TRBJ2-4, with 7 nucleotides matching TRBD1. The germline V gene has CDR1 ENHRY and CDR2 SYGVKD. The ends lost 3 bases at V and 3 bases at J; junction bases unmatched: 2. The CDR3 extends over 14 amino acids. In DNA, the CDR3 is TGTGCCATCAGTGATCCAGGGGGCAAAAACATTCAGTACTTC. Translating it yields CAISDPGGKNIQYF.

The genes are TRBV5-1 and TRBJ1-1; D uncertain. This CDR3 spans 14 amino acids. Between the trimmed V and J ends, which lost 0 bases and 2 bases, there was a span of 8 bases. The germline V gene encodes CDR1 SGHRS and CDR2 YFSETQ. The CDR3 loop is CASSLGYSNTEAFF. The CDR3 region has the DNA TGCGCCAGCAGCTTGGGTTACAGTAACACTGAAGCTTTCTTT.

The CDR3 DNA follows: TGTGCCAGCAGTTACACTAGGACAGGGGGCCGGGGGACTGAAGCTTTCTTT. Translated: CASSYTRTGGRGTEAFF. J is TRBJ1-1 and V is TRBV2, with TRBD1 identical over 11 bases. The CDR3 spans 17 residues. The J segment lost 5 bases and the V segment lost 5 bases, leaving 13 bases of the junction unmatched. CDR1 SNHLY and CDR2 FYNNEI come from the germline V gene. Full variable domain (remainder filled in from reference TRBV2 and TRBJ1-1): EPEVTQTPSHQVTQMGQEVILRCVPISNHLYFYWYRQILGQKVEFLVSFYNNEISEKSEIFDDQFSVERPDGSNFTLKIRSTKLEDSAMYFCASSYTRTGGRGTEAFFGQGTRLTVV.

This rearrangement joins TRBV2 to TRBJ1-1; D is unresolved. Germline V CDR1 and CDR2: SNHLY, FYNNEI. The V gene lost 6 bases and the J gene lost 8 bases, with 13 bases spanning the gap. The CDR3 sequence is 12 residues long. CDR3 sequence: CASSSEDGEAFF. DNA for the CDR3: TGTGCCAGCAGCTCCGAAGACGGGGAAGCTTTCTTT.

This rearrangement joins TRBV5-4 to TRBJ2-1, with 14 bases aligning to TRBD2. With V trimmed by 1 base and J by 6 bases, 12 bases remained unmatched. Germline V lookup: CDR1 SGHNT, CDR2 YYREEE (reference sequence). This CDR3 region has 19 residues. CDR3 region: CASSLPPGLAGESLNEQFF. CDR3 sequence (DNA): TGTGCCAGCAGCTTGCCGCCGGGACTAGCGGGGGAGTCGCTCAATGAGCAGTTCTTC.

This clone was seen a handful of times. The chain combines TRBV2 with TRBJ2-5; D might be TRBD1 (6 bases). Trimming stripped 6 bases from V and 2 bases from J, with 7 bases between. From germline, CDR1 is SNHLY and CDR2 FYNNEI. The CDR3 loop spans 12 amino acids. In DNA form, the CDR3 reads TGTGCCAGCAGAGGACAGCAAGAGACCCAGTACTTC. It specifies CASRGQQETQYF.